Only a few counts were recorded for the clone carrying this T cell receptor (beta chain). The antigen is undetermined. The data originate from a study of identical twins. The study's findings and limits: Low generation-probability sequences were in excess among twin-shared out-of-frame alpha sequences. Donors were not followed over many years; analysis was cross-sectional.

The V gene lost 4 bases and the J gene lost 5 bases, with 9 bases spanning the gap. The CDR3 has 12 residues. CDR1 is LGHDT, CDR2 YNNKEL, per germline (reference sequence). A universal primer site was added by template switching, and unique molecular identifiers were carried by the cDNA. TCRdb reprocessed the 5' RACE reads with MiXCR, giving one entry per CDR3 protein. The sample comprises 450,000 to 600,000 distinct CDR3 sequences, 20% to 25% of which are singletons, and around 0.47% rests with the top ten. The same specimen was also included in a second study, on yellow fever vaccine responses in identical twins. From that study: Reportedly, the T cell response mounted by twins to vaccine seemed partly convergent, partly personalized.

The receptor's source is a woman aged 18-35 years in good health. This rearrangement joins TRBV3-1 to TRBJ2-7; the D is unclear. Sequenced input: CD4+ T cells sorted from blood. This CDR3 is CASSRAQNEQYF. Here the CDR3 DNA reads TGTGCCAGCAGCCGCGCCCAGAACGAGCAGTACTTC.